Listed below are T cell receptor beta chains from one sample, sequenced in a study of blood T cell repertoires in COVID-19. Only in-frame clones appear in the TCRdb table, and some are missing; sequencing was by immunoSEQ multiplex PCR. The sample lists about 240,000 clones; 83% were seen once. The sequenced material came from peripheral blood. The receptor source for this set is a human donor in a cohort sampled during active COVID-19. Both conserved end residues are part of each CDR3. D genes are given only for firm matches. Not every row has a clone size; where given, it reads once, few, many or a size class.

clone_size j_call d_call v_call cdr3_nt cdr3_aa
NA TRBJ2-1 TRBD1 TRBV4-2 TGTGCCAGCAGCCAAGTCGCGGGACAGGGGCCTTATGAGCAGTTCTTC CASSQVAGQGPYEQFF
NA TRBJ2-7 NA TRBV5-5 TGTGCCAGCAGCTTGTCAGTCGCGGGTCCTTTATACGAGCAGTACTTC CASSLSVAGPLYEQYF
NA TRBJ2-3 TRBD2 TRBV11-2 TGTGCCAGCAGCTCCCGACTAGCGGGGGAGCTCACAGATACGCAGTATTTT CASSSRLAGELTDTQYF
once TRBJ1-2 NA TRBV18 TGTGCCAGCTCGGGGACACTATATGGCTACACCTTC CASSGTLYGYTF
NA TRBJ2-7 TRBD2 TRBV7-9 TGTGCCAGCAGCCTCAGCGGGGCAGGAGAATCGGTGGAGCAGTACTTC CASSLSGAGESVEQYF
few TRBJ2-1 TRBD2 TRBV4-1 TGCGCCAGCAGCCAAGAAGGTAGCGGGAACTCCTACAATGAGCAGTTCTTC CASSQEGSGNSYNEQFF
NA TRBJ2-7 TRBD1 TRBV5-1 TGCGCCAGCAGCTTGGTACAGGGGGCTCCCTACGAGCAGTACTTC CASSLVQGAPYEQYF
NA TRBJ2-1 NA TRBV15 NA CATSRDWGSGTSIEFF
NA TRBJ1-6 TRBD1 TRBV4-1 TGCGCCAGCAGCCCCGGGACAGGGCGGGAATCACCCCTCCACTTT CASSPGTGRESPLHF
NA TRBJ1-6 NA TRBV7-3 TGTGCCAGCAGCTCAGACAGCGTCCATAATTCACCCCTCCACTTT CASSSDSVHNSPLHF
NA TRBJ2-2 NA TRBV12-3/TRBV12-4 TGTGCCAGCACACTATCGGCAGTTGGGGAGCTGTTTTTT CASTLSAVGELFF
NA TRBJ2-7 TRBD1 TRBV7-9 TGTGCCAGCAGCTTACCTCCGGGACAGGTATCCTACGAGCAGTACTTC CASSLPPGQVSYEQYF
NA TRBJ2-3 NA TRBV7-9 TGTGCCAGCACCGACCCGGGAGCGAAAGATACGCAGTATTTT CASTDPGAKDTQYF
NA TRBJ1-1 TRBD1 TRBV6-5 TGTGCCAGCGTCCCGGGACAGGGGGCGAGGTCTGAAGCTTTCTTT CASVPGQGARSEAFF
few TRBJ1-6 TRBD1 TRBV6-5 TGTGCCACACACGACAGGGGGACCAATTCACCCCTCCACTTT CATHDRGTNSPLHF
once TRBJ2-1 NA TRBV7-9 TGTGCCAGCAGCCGCGCTCCCAGGGAGGATGAGCAGTTCTTC CASSRAPREDEQFF
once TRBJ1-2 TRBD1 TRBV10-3 TGTGCCATCAGTGAGTCGACAGGGAACGATGGCTACACCTTC CAISESTGNDGYTF
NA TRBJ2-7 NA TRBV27 TGTGCCAGCAGTTTTGGGCAGCATCTCTACGAGCAGTACTTC CASSFGQHLYEQYF
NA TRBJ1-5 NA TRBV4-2 TGTGCCAGCAGCCAAGAAGGTCAGGGGATTTACAAGCCCCAGCATTTT CASSQEGQGIYKPQHF
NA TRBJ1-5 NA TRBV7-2 TGTGCCAGCAGCCTTCAAGCTGATCAGCCCCAGCATTTT CASSLQADQPQHF
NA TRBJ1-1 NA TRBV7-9 TGTGCCAGCAGCTATAGGGAGGGAACTGAAGCTTTCTTT CASSYREGTEAFF
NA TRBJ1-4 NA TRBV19 TGTGCCAGTAGCAATCTCGGCGGGTTATCTAATGAAAAACTGTTTTTT CASSNLGGLSNEKLFF
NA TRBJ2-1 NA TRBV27 TGTGCCAGCAGTTGGGGGCTAGCGGATGTGTACAATGAGCAGTTCTTC CASSWGLADVYNEQFF
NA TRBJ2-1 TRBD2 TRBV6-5 TGTGCCAGCATAACTAGCGGGAGCAATGAGCAGTTCTTC CASITSGSNEQFF
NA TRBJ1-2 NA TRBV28 TGTGCCAGCAGTAGTGGGCAGAACTATGGCTACACCTTC CASSSGQNYGYTF
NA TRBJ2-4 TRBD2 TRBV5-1 TGCGCCAGCAGCTTTGGGACTAGCGGAGATAACATTCAGTACTTC CASSFGTSGDNIQYF
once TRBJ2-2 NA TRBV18 TGTGCCAGCTCACCGACAATAACCGGGGAGCTGTTTTTT CASSPTITGELFF
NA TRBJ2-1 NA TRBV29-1 TGCAGCGTTGAAGATGGCAGGGTTGGGGATGAGCAGTTCTTC CSVEDGRVGDEQFF
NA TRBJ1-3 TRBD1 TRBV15 TGTGCCACCAGCAGAGGAGAGGGGGCTACCGGAAACACCATATATTTT CATSRGEGATGNTIYF
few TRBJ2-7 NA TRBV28 TGTGCCAGCAGTCCCCACTCCCTAGTTTCGGGTCTCGAGCAGTACTTC CASSPHSLVSGLEQYF
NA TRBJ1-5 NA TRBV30 TGTGCCTGGAGTCGGAGGGGTAATCAGCCCCAGCATTTT CAWSRRGNQPQHF
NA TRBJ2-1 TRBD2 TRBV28 TGTGCCAGCAGGAAGCGGGGTAGAATATACAATGAGCAGTTCTTC CASRKRGRIYNEQFF
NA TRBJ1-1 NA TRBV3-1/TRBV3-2 TGTGCCAGCAGCCCCCTGGAGGGTACTGAAGCTTTCTTT CASSPLEGTEAFF
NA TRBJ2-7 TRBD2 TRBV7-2 TGTGCCAGCAGCTCCCTCGGGGGGAGGACCGAGCAGTACTTC CASSSLGGRTEQYF
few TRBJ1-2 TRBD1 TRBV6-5 TGTGCCAGCACCCCGGGACAGAACCTCTATGGCTACACCTTC CASTPGQNLYGYTF
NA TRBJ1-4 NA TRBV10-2 TGCGCCAGCAGTGACCGGGCAACTAATGAAAAACTGTTTTTT CASSDRATNEKLFF
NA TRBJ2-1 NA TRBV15 TGTGCCACCAGCAGTTCCCTTGAGAAAGCTAGCAGCTACAATGAGCAGTTCTTC CATSSSLEKASSYNEQFF
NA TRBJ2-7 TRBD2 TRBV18 TGTGCCAGCTCCCTAGGGACTAGCGGGAGCTACGAGCAGTACTTC CASSLGTSGSYEQYF
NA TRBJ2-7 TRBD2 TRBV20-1 TGCAGTGCTAGTAGGGCTAGCGGCACCTACGAGCAGTACTTC CSASRASGTYEQYF
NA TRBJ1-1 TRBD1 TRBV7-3 TGTGCCAGCAGCTTAGACAGGGTTATAAACACTGAAGCTTTCTTT CASSLDRVINTEAFF
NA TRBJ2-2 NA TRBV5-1 TGCGCCAGCAGCTTTTCAGGGGGGACCGGGGAGCTGTTTTTT CASSFSGGTGELFF
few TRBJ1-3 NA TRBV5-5 TGTGCCAGCAGCCCGCGACGGGACTCTGGAAACACCATATATTTT CASSPRRDSGNTIYF
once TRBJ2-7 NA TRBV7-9 TGTGCCAGCAGCTTAACAGAATTAAACGAGCAGTACTTC CASSLTELNEQYF
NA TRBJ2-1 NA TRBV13 TGTGCCAGCAGTTTTAGCGGCGGAGGGGCTTACAATGAGCAGTTCTTC CASSFSGGGAYNEQFF